This T cell receptor beta chain was recorded in a study of CD4+ T cells in melanoma. Study observations and caveats: A reported correlation linked neoantigen-specific CD4+ T cells to CD8+, macrophage and B cell function. Neoantigen-specific CD4+ T cells in melanoma reportedly had diverse differentiation states.

Points on this clone: Antigen specificity is unknown.

Clones were sequenced by immunoSEQ multiplex PCR, and TCRdb holds only the in-frame ones, with some missing. The profile shows roughly 6,900 clones, over 65% of them singletons. The receptor comes from a human donor with melanoma. The sample comprised cells from a culture (not recorded whether cultured in vitro).

The CDR3 DNA sequence: TGTGCCAGCAGCCCAGGGGGAACAGTGCCAACTAATGAAAAACTGTTTTTT. Protein product: CASSPGGTVPTNEKLFF. The rearrangement uses TRBV7-9 and TRBJ1-4; TRBD1 matches at 7 bases. Per the germline V gene, CDR1 is SEHNR and CDR2 is FQNEAQ (reference sequence). This CDR3 is 17 amino acids long. V shed 5 bases, J shed 0 bases, and the junction held 9 bases outside the gene matches. The variable domain in full, with the rest retrieved from reference TRBV7-9 and TRBJ1-4, is DTGVSQNPRHKITKRGQNVTFRCDPISEHNRLYWYRQTLGQGPEFLTYFQNEAQLEKSRLLSDRFSAERPKGSFSTLEIQRTEQGDSAMYLCASSPGGTVPTNEKLFFGSGTQLSVL.